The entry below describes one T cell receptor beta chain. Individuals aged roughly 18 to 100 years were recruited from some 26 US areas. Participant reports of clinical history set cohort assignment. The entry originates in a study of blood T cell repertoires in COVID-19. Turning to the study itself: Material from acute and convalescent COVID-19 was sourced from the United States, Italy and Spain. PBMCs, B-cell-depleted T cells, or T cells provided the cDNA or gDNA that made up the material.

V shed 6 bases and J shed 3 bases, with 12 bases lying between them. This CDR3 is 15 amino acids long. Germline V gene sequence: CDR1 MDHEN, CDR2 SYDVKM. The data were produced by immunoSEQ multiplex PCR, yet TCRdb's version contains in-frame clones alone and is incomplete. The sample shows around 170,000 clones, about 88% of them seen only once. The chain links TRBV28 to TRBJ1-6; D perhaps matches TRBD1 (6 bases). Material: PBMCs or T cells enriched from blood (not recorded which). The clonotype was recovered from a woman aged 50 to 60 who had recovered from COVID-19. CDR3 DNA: TGTGCCAGCAGCCCCTACAGGGTCTATAATTCACCCCTCCACTTT. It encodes CASSPYRVYNSPLHF. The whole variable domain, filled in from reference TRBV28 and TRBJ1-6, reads DVKVTQSSRYLVKRTGEKVFLECVQDMDHENMFWYRQDPGLGLRLIYFSYDVKMKEKGDIPEGYSVSREKKERFSLILESASTNQTSMYLCASSPYRVYNSPLHFGNGTRLTVT.